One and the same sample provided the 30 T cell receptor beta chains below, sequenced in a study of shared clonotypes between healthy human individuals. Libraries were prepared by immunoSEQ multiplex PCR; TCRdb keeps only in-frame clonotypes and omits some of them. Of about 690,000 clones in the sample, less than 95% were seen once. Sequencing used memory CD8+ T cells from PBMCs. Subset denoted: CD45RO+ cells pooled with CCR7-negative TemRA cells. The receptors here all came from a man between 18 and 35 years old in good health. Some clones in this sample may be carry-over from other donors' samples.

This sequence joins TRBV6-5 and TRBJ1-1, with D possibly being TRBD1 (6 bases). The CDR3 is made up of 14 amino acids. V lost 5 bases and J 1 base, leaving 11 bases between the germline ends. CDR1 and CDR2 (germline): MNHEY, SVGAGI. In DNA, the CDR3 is TGTGCCAGCAGTATCCAGGGGTGGAACACTGAAGCTTTCTTT. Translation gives CASSIQGWNTEAFF.

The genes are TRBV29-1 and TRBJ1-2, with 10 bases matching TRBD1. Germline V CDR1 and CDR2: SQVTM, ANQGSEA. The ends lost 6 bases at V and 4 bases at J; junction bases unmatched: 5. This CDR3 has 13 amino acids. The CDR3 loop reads CSVVWTGGYGYTF. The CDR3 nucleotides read TGCAGCGTCGTCTGGACAGGGGGCTATGGCTACACCTTC. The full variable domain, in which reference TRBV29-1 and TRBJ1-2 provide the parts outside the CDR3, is SAVISQKPSRDICQRGTSLTIQCQVDSQVTMMFWYRQQPGQSLTLIATANQGSEATYESGFVIDKFPISRPNLTFSTLTVSNMSPEDSSIYLCSVVWTGGYGYTFGSGTRLTVV.

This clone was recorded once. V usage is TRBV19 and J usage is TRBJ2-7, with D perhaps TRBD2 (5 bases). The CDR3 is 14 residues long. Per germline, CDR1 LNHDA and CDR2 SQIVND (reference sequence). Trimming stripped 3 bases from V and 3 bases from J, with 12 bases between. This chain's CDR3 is CASSIGLAGYEQYF. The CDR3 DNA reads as TGTGCCAGTAGTATCGGGCTAGCAGGCTACGAGCAGTACTTC.

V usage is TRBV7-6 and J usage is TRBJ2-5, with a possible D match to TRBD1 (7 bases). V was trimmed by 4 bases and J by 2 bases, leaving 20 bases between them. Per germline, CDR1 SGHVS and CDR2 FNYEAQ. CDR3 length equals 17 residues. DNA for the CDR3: TGTGCCAGCAGCTCTAGCATAACCAGGGGGGAGCAAGAGACCCAGTACTTC. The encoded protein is CASSSSITRGEQETQYF.

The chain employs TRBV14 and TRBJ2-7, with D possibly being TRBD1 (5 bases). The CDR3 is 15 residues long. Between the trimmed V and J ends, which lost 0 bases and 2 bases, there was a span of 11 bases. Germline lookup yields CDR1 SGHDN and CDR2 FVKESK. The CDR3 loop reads CASSQDQGVAYEQYF. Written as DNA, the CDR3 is TGTGCCAGCAGCCAAGATCAAGGGGTAGCCTACGAGCAGTACTTC.

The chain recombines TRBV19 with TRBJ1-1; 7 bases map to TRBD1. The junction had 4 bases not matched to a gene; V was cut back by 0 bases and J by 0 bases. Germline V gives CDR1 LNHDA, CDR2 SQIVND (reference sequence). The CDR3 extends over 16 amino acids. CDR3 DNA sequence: TGTGCCAGTAGTATAGAGCAGGGGGTGGTGAACACTGAAGCTTTCTTT. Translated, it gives CASSIEQGVVNTEAFF. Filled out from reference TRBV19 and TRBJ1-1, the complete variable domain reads DGGITQSPKYLFRKEGQNVTLSCEQNLNHDAMYWYRQDPGQGLRLIYYSQIVNDFQKGDIAEGYSVSREKKESFPLTVTSAQKNPTAFYLCASSIEQGVVNTEAFFGQGTRLTVV.

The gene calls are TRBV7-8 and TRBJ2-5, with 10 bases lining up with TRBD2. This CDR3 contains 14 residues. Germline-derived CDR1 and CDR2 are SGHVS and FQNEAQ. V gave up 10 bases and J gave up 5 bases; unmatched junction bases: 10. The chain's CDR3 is CATASGSAWETQYF. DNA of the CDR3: TGTGCCACGGCTAGCGGGAGTGCGTGGGAGACCCAGTACTTC. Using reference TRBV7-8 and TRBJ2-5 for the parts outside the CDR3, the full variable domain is GAGVSQSPRYKVAKRGQDVALRCDPISGHVSLFWYQQALGQGPEFLTYFQNEAQLDKSGLPSDRFFAERPEGSVSTLKIQRTQQEDSAVYLCATASGSAWETQYFGPGTRLLVL.

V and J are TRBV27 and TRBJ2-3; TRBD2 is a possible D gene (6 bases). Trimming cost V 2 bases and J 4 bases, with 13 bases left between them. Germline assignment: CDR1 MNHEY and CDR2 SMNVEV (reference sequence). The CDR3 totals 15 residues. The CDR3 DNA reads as TGTGCCAGCAGTTTAGCGGGGCCACTACCAGATACGCAGTATTTT. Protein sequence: CASSLAGPLPDTQYF.

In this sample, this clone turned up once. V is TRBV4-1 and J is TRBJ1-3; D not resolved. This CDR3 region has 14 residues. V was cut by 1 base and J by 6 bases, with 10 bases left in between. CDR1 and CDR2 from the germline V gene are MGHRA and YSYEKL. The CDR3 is CASSQGGELNTIYF. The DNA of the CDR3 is TGCGCCAGCAGCCAAGGGGGTGAGCTAAACACCATATATTTT.

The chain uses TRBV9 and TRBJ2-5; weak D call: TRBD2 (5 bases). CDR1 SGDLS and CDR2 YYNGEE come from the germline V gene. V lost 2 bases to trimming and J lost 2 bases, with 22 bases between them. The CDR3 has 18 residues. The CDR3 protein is CASSVVSVSSGGQETQYF. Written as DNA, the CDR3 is TGTGCCAGCAGCGTGGTATCAGTGAGTAGTGGCGGGCAAGAGACCCAGTACTTC.

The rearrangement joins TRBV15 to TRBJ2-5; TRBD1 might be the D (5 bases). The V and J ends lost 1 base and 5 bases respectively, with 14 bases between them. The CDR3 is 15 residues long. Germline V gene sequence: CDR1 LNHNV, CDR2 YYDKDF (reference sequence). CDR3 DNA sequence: TGTGCCACCAGCAGAGTACAAGGGGTCGGCGAGACCCAGTACTTC. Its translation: CATSRVQGVGETQYF.

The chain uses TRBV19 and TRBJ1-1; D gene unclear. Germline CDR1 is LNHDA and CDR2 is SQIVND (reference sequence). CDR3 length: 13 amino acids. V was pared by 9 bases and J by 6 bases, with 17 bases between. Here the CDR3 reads CASAPGLDPEAFF. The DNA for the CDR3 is TGTGCCAGCGCACCGGGCCTTGACCCTGAAGCTTTCTTT.

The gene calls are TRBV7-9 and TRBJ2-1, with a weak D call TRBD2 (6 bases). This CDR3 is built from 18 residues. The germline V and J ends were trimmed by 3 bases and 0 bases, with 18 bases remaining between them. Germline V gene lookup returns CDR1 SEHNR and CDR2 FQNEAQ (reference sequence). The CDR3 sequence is CASSFRQAPGSSYNEQFF. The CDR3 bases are TGTGCCAGCAGCTTCCGGCAGGCTCCCGGGAGCTCCTACAATGAGCAGTTCTTC.

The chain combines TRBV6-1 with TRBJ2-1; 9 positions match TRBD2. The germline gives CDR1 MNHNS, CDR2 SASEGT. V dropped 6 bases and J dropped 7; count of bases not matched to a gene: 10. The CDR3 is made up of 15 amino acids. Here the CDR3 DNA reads TGTGCCAGCAGCAAGTTAGCGGGAGCGGTTAATGAGCAGTTCTTC. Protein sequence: CASSKLAGAVNEQFF.

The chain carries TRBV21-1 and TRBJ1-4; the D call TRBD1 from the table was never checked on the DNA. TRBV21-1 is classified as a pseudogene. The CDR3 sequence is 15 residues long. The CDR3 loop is CASSKIDRVYEKLFF. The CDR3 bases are TGTGCCAGCAGCAAAATTGACAGGGTATATGAAAAACTGTTTTTT.

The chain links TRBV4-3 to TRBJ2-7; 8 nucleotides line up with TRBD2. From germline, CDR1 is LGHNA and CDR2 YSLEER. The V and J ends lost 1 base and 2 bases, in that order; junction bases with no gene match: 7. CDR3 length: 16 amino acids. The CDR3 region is CASSQGLGLAPYEQYF. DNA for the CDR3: TGCGCCAGCAGCCAAGGGCTAGGACTAGCCCCCTACGAGCAGTACTTC.

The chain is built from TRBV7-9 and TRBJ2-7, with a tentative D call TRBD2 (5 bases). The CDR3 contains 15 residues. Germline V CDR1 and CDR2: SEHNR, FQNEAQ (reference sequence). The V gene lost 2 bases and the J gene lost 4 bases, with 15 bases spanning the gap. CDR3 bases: TGTGCCAGCAGCTTATCAATGGAGGCTCAATACGAGCAGTACTTC. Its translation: CASSLSMEAQYEQYF.

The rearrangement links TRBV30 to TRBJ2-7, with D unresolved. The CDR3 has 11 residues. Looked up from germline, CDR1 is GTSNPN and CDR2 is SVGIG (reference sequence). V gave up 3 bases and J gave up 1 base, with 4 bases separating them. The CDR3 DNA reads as TGTGCCTGGAGGGGATCCTACGAGCAGTACTTC. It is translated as CAWRGSYEQYF.

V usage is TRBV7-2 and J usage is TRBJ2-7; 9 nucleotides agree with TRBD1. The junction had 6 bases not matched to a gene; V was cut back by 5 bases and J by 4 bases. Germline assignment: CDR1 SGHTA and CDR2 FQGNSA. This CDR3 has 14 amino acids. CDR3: CASSPDRGWYEQYF. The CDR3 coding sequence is TGTGCCAGCAGCCCCGACAGGGGGTGGTACGAGCAGTACTTC.

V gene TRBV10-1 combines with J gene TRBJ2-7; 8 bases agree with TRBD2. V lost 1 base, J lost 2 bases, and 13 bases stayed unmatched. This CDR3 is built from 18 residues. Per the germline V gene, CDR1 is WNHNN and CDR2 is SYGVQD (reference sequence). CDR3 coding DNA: TGCGCCAGCAGTGAGTTTATAGCGGGATCACCGGGACCCTACGAGCAGTACTTC. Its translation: CASSEFIAGSPGPYEQYF.

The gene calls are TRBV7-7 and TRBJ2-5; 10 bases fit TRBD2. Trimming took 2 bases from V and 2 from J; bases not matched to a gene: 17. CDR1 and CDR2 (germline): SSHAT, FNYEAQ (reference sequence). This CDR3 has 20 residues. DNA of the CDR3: TGTGCCAGCAGCTTAAATTTGGGGAGCGGAGCGGGAGGGCGGCAAGAGACCCAGTACTTC. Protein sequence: CASSLNLGSGAGGRQETQYF.

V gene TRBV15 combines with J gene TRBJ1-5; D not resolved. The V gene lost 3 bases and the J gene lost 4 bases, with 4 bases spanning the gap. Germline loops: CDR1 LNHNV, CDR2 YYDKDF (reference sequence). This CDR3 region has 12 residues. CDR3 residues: CATSRENQPQHF. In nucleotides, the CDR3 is TGTGCCACCAGCAGGGAGAATCAGCCCCAGCATTTT.

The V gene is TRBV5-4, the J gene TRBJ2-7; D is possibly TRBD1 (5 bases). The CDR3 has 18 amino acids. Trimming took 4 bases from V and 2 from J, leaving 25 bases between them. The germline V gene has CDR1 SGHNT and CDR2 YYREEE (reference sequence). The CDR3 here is CASSVRTRRQGSPYEQYF. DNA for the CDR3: TGTGCCAGCAGCGTGAGGACCCGCCGGCAGGGTTCCCCCTACGAGCAGTACTTC.

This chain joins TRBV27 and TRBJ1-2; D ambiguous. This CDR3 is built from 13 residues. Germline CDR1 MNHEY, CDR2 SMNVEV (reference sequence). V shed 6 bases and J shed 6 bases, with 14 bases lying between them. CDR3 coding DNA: TGTGCCAGCAGCCCAAGACGGATTGATGGCTACACCTTC. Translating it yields CASSPRRIDGYTF.

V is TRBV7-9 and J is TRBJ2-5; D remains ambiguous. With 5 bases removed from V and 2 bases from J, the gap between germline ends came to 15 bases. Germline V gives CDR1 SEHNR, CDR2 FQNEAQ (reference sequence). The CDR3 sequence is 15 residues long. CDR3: CASSPRSMGQETQYF. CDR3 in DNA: TGTGCCAGCAGCCCAAGATCGATGGGGCAAGAGACCCAGTACTTC.

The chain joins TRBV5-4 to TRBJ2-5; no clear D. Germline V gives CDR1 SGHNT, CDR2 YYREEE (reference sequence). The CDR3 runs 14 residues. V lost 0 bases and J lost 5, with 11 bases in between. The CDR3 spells CASSLGGNPETQYF. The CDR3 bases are TGTGCCAGCAGCTTGGGGGGAAATCCGGAGACCCAGTACTTC. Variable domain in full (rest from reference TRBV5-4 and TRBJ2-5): ETGVTQSPTHLIKTRGQQVTLRCSSQSGHNTVSWYQQALGQGPQFIFQYYREEENGRGNFPPRFSGLQFPNYSSELNVNALELDDSALYLCASSLGGNPETQYFGPGTRLLVL.

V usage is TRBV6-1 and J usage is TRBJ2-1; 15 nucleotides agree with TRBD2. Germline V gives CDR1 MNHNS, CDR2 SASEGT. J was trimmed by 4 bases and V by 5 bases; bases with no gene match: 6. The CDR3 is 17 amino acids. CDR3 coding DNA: TGTGCCAGCAGTCAAGGACTAGCGGGAGGGACTTACAATGAGCAGTTCTTC. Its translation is CASSQGLAGGTYNEQFF.

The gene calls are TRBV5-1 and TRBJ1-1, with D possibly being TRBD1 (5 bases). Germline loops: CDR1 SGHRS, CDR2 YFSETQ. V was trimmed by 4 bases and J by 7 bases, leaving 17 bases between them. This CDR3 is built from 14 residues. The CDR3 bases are TGCGCCAGCAGCCGGGGGGGAGCCTCGGATGAAGCTTTCTTT. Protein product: CASSRGGASDEAFF.

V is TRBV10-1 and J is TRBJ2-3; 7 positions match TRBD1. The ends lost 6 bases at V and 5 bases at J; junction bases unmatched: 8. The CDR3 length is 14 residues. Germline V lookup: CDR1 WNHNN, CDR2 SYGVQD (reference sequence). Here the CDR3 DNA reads TGCGCCAGCAGCCTTGGACAGGTTGTAGATACGCAGTATTTT. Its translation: CASSLGQVVDTQYF.

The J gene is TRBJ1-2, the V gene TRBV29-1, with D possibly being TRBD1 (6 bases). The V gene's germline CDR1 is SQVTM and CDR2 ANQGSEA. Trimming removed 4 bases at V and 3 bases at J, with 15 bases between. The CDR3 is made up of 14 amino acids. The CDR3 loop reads CSVGPGGAYYGYTF. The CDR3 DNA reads TGCAGCGTTGGTCCGGGGGGCGCATACTATGGCTACACCTTC.